The present T cell receptor beta chain was sequenced within a study of blood T cell repertoires in COVID-19. Study overall: Samples came from the United States, Italy and Spain, spanning acute and convalescent COVID-19.

A few counts support this clone. Clones were read by immunoSEQ multiplex PCR, and TCRdb kept only the in-frame ones, dropping some. The repertoire holds around 280,000 clones, with around four fifths as singletons. V gave up 2 bases and J gave up 0 bases; unmatched junction bases: 9. The CDR3 loop spans 17 amino acids. The germline V gene has CDR1 MDHEN and CDR2 SYDVKM. Sequencing input: peripheral blood. This chain uses TRBV28 with TRBJ2-7; 8 bases agree with TRBD2. The receptor was isolated from a woman between 45 and 60 years old with active or convalescent COVID-19. CDR3 amino acids: CASSLRGGGRSSYEQYF. CDR3 DNA: TGTGCCAGCAGTTTACGAGGTGGCGGGAGGAGCTCCTACGAGCAGTACTTC.